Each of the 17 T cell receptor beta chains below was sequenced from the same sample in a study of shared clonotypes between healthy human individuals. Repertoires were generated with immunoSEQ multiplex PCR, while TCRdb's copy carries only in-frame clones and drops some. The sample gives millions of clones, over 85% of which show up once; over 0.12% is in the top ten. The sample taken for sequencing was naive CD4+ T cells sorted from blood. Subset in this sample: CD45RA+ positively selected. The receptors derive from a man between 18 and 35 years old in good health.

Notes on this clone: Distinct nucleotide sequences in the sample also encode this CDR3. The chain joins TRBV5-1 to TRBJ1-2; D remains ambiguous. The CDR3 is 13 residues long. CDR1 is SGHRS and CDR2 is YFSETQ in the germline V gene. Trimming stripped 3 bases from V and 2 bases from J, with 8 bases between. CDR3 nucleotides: TGCGCCAGCAGCTCGGACGGAAACTATGGCTACACCTTC. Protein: CASSSDGNYGYTF.

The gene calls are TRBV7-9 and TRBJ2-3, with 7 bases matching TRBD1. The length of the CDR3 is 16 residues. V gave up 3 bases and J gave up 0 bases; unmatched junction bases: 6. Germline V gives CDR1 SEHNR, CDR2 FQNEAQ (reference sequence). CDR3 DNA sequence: TGTGCCAGCAGCTTCGACCGGGGACAGAGCACAGATACGCAGTATTTT. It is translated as CASSFDRGQSTDTQYF.

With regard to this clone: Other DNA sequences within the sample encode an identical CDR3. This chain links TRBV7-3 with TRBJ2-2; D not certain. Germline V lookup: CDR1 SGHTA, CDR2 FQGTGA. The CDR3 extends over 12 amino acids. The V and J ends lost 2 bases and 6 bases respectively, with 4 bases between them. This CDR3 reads CASSLGAGELFF. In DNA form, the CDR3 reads TGTGCCAGCAGCTTAGGGGCCGGGGAGCTGTTTTTT.

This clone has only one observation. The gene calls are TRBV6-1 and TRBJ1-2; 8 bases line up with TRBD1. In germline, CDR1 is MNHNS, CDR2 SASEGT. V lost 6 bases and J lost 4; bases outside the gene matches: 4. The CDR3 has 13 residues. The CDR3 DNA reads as TGTGCCAGCAGGCGGACAGGGTCCTATGGCTACACCTTC. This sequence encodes CASRRTGSYGYTF.

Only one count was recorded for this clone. Here the CDR3 DNA reads TGTGCCAGCGCCGGGACTTCCGACAACAATGAGCAGTTCTTC. Encoded protein: CASAGTSDNNEQFF. The chain uses TRBV10-3 and TRBJ2-1, with D perhaps TRBD2 (6 bases). The germline gives CDR1 ENHRY, CDR2 SYGVKD. Trimming took 10 bases from V and 5 from J, leaving 18 bases between them. This CDR3 has 14 residues.

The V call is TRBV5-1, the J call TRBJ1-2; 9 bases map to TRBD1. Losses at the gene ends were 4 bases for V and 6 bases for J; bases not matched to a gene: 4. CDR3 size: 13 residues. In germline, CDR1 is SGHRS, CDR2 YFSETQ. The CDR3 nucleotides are TGCGCCAGCAGCAGGGGACAGGGCGATGGCTACACCTTC. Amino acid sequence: CASSRGQGDGYTF.

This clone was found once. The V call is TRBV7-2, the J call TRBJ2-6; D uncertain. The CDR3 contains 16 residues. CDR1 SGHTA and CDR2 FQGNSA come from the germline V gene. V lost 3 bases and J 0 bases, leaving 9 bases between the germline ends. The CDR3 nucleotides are TGTGCCAGCAGCTTCTCTCTGAGCTCTGGGGCCAACGTCCTGACTTTC. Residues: CASSFSLSSGANVLTF.

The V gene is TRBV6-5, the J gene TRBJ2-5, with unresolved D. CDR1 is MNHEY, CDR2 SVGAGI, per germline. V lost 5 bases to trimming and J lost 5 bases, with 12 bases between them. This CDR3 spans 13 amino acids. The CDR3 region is CASSAVPHETQYF. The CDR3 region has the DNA TGTGCCAGCAGTGCGGTGCCCCACGAGACCCAGTACTTC.

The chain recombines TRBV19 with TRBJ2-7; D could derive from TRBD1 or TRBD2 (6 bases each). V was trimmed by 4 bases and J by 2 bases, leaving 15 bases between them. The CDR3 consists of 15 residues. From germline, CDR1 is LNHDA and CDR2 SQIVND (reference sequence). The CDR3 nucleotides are TGTGCCAGTAGTACCTCGACAGGACTACCCTACGAGCAGTACTTC. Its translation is CASSTSTGLPYEQYF.

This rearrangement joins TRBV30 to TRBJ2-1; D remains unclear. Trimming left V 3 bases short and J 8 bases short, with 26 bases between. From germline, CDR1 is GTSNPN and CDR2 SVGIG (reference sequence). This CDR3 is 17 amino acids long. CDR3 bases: TGTGCCTGGAGAGGAGTTGTCGTCGGGCTTGCCCACCATGAGCAGTTCTTC. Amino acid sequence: CAWRGVVVGLAHHEQFF. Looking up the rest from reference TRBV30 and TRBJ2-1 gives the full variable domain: SQTIHQWPATLVQPVGSPLSLECTVEGTSNPNLYWYRQAAGRGLQLLFYSVGIGQISSEVPQNLSASRPQDRQFILSSKKLLLSDSGFYLCAWRGVVVGLAHHEQFFGPGTRLTVL.

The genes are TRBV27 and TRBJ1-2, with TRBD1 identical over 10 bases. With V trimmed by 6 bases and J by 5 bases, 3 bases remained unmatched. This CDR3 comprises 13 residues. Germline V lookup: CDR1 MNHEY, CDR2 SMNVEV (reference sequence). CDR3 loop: CASRLGQGYGYTF. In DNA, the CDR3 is TGTGCCAGCAGACTGGGACAGGGGTATGGCTACACCTTC.

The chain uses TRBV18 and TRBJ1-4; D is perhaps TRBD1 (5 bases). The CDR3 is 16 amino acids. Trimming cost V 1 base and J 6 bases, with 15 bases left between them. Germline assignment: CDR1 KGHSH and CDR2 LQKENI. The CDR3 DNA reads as TGTGCCAGCTCACCACGGACTGGGGGAGGATATGAAAAACTGTTTTTT. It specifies CASSPRTGGGYEKLFF.

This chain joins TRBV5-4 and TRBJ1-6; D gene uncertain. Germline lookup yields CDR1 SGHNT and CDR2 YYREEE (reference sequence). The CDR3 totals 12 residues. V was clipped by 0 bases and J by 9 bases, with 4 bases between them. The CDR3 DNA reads TGTGCCAGCAGCTTGGGGGGTTCACCCCTCCACTTT. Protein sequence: CASSLGGSPLHF.

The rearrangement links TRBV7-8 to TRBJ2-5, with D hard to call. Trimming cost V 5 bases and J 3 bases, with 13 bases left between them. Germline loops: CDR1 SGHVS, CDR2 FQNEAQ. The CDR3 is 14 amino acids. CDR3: CASSPPPMKETQYF. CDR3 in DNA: TGTGCCAGCAGCCCGCCCCCTATGAAAGAGACCCAGTACTTC.

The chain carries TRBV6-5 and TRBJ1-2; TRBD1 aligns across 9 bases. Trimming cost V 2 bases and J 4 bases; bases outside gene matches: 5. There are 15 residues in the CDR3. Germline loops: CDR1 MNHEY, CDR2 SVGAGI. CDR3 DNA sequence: TGTGCCAGCAGTTACACTCAGGACAGGGGCTATGGCTACACCTTC. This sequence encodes CASSYTQDRGYGYTF.

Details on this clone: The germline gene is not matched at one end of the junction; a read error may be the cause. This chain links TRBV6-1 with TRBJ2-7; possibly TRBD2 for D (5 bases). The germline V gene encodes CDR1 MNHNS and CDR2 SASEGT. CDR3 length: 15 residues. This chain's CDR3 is CASSEGGGLGWEQYF. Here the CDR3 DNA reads TGTGCCAGCAGCGAAGGCGGAGGACTGGGCTGGGAGCAGTACTTC.

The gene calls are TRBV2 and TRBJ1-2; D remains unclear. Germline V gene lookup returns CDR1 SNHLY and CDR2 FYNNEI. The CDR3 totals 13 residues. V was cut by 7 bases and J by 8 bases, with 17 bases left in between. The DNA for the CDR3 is TGTGCCAGCATCCCGGGCCTTACGTACGGCTACACCTTC. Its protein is CASIPGLTYGYTF.